The rows below give T cell receptor beta chains drawn from one sample of a study of technical replicates of blood from a few donors. The method was immunoSEQ multiplex PCR; TCRdb's version includes in-frame clones alone and lacks a portion of them. The sample comprises tens of thousands of clones, roughly 95% of which are singletons, and 0.37% rests with the top ten. Sequenced input: T cells isolated from PBMCs. These receptors were obtained from a human donor in good health. Each CDR3 is given with its conserved first and last residue. A D gene is named only where the DNA matches it firmly. Expanded clones are given a class, and other clones once, few, many or no size at all.

CASSLSEPSYNEQFF	TGTGCCAGCAGTTTATCCGAGCCCTCCTACAATGAGCAGTTCTTC	NA	TRBJ2-1	TRBV27	NA
CASSQGDRVGTGELFF	TGTGCCAGCAGCCAAGGGGACAGGGTCGGTACCGGGGAGCTGTTTTTT	TRBD1	TRBJ2-2	TRBV4-2	NA
CASSFPGAGYNEQFF	TGTGCCAGCAGTTTCCCGGGAGCGGGCTACAATGAGCAGTTCTTC	NA	TRBJ2-1	TRBV28	NA
CASGEGLASETQYF	TGTGCCAGCGGAGAGGGACTAGCGTCTGAGACCCAGTACTTC	TRBD2	TRBJ2-5	TRBV7-3	few
CASSDRTALAKNIQYF	TGTGCCAGCAGTGACCGGACAGCCCTAGCCAAAAACATTCAGTACTTC	NA	TRBJ2-4	TRBV25-1	NA
CASSPTGGLYNEQFF	TGCGCCAGCAGCCCGACAGGTGGCCTCTACAATGAGCAGTTCTTC	NA	TRBJ2-1	TRBV5-1	NA
CASSYPRTVSEEQYF	TGTGCCAGCAGTTACCCTAGGACAGTCTCGGAGGAGCAGTACTTC	NA	TRBJ2-7	TRBV6-5	NA
CSVEFGQGTYGYTF	TGCAGCGTTGAATTCGGACAGGGAACCTATGGCTACACCTTC	TRBD1	TRBJ1-2	TRBV29-1	NA
CASSEGLSSSYNEQFF	TGTGCCAGCAGCGAAGGACTGTCTAGCTCCTACAATGAGCAGTTCTTC	NA	TRBJ2-1	TRBV9	NA
CASSLEQGRGDEQYF	TGCGCCAGCAGCTTGGAGCAGGGCAGGGGGGACGAGCAGTACTTC	NA	TRBJ2-7	TRBV5-1	NA
CASSLGFAAYEQYF	TGTGCCAGCAGCTTAGGATTCGCGGCCTACGAGCAGTACTTC	NA	TRBJ2-7	TRBV7-9	few
CAISESGGSTYNEQFF	TGTGCCATCAGTGAGTCTGGCGGGAGCACCTACAATGAGCAGTTCTTC	TRBD2	TRBJ2-1	TRBV10-3	NA